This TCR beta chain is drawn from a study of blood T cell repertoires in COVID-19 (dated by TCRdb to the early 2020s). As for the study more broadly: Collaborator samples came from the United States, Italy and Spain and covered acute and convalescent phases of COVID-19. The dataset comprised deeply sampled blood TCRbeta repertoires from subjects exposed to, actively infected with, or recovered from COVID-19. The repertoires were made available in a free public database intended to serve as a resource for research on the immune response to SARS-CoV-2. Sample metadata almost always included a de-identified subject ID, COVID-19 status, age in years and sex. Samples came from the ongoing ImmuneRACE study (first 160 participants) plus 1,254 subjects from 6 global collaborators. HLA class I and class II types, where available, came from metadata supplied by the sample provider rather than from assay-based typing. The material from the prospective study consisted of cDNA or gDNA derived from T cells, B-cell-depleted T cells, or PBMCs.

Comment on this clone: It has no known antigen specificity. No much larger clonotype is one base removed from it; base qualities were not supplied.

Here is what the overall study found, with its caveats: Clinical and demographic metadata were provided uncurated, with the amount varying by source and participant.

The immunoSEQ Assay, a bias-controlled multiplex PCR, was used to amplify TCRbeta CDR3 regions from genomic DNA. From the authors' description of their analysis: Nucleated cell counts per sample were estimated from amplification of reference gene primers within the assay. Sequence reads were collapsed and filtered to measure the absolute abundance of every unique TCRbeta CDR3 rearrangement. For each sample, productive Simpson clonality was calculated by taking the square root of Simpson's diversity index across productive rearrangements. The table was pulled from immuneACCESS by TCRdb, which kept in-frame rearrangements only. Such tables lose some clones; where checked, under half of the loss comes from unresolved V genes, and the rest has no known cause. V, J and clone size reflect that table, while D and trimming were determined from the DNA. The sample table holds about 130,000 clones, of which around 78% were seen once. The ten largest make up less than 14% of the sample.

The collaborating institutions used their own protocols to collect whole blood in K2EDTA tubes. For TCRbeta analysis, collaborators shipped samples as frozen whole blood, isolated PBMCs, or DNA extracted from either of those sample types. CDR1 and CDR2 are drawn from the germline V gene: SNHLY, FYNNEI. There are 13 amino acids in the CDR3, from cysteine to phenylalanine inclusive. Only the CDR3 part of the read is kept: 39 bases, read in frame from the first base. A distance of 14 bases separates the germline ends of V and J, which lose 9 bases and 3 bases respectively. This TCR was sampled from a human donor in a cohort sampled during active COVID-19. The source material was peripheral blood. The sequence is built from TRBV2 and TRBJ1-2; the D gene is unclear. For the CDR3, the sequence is CARRSGKDYGYTF. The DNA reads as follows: TGTGCCAGACGTTCGGGGAAAGACTATGGCTACACCTTC.